The T cell receptor (beta chain) under discussion was sequenced for a study of shared clonotypes between healthy human individuals. CDR1 is MNHNS, CDR2 SASEGT, per germline. V was shortened by 2 bases and J by 1 base, with 9 bases between the two germline ends. The CDR3 has 15 residues. The method was immunoSEQ multiplex PCR; TCRdb's version includes in-frame clones alone and lacks a portion of them. The repertoire includes about half a million clones, approximately 80% of them detected once, and about 12% sits in the top ten. The sequence was collected from a woman aged 40-49 years in good health. Some clones in this sample may be carry-over from other donors' samples. The material sequenced was PBMCs. V is TRBV6-1 and J is TRBJ2-1; D not certain. The chain's CDR3 is CASSETWGSYNEQFF. Here the CDR3 DNA reads TGTGCCAGCAGTGAAACTTGGGGTTCCTACAATGAGCAGTTCTTC.